The 2 T cell receptor beta chains reported below all come from one sample, sequenced in a study of B cell selection in AIRE deficiency. Sequenced by immunoSEQ multiplex PCR; TCRdb stores in-frame clones only, minus some. The sample yields tens of thousands of clones, 94% seen once. Sorted regulatory T cells were CD4-positive, CD25-high and CD127-low or negative. The sequencing input was Tregs sorted from PBMCs. The receptors were gathered from a human donor with AIRE deficiency.

This chain uses TRBV5-1 with TRBJ1-3, with 11 bases that match TRBD1. The CDR3 extends over 14 amino acids. In germline, CDR1 is SGHRS, CDR2 YFSETQ. With 3 bases clipped from V and 8 bases from J, the junction kept 4 bases outside the gene matches. CDR3 sequence: CASSSGQGVDTIYF. Written as DNA, the CDR3 is TGCGCCAGCAGCTCGGGACAGGGGGTCGACACCATATATTTT.

This rearrangement joins TRBV6-6 to TRBJ1-2; D is perhaps TRBD1 (5 bases). The CDR3 sequence is 13 residues long. Germline CDR1 reads MNHNY; CDR2 reads SVGAGI (reference sequence). V lost 5 bases and J lost 6, with 13 bases in between. CDR3: CASSPDKGDGYTF. Here the CDR3 DNA reads TGTGCCAGCAGTCCGGACAAGGGCGATGGCTACACCTTC.